This T cell receptor (beta chain) was recovered during a study of blood T cell repertoires in COVID-19 (TCRdb year 2020). For the study in its entirety: The collaborator samples originated in the United States, Italy and Spain and spanned the acute and convalescent phases of COVID-19. The prospective study material was composed of cDNA or gDNA derived from T cells, B-cell-depleted T cells, or PBMCs. Subjects who had been exposed to COVID-19, were actively infected with it, or had recovered from it provided the deeply sampled blood TCRbeta repertoires that made up the dataset. The repertoires were released in a freely available public database intended as a resource for research on the immune response to SARS-CoV-2. The samples were drawn from two sources: the first 160 participants of the ongoing ImmuneRACE study, and approximately 1,300 subjects contributed by 6 global collaborators. Sample metadata almost always included a de-identified subject ID, COVID-19 status, age in years and sex. Where HLA class I and class II types were available, the types were taken from metadata supplied by the sample provider, not from assay-based typing.

From V the trimming removes 4 bases and from J it removes 5 bases, while the gene matches leave 6 bases of the junction unaccounted for. The CDR3 sequence holds 15 residues, the cysteine and phenylalanine included. Of all the DNA, just the CDR3 is kept, 45 bases in frame from base 1. CDR1 and CDR2 are drawn from the germline V gene (reference sequence): SGHKS, YYEKEE. Remarks on this clone: No cognate antigen has been identified for it. No per-base quality is available; no much larger clone lies one base away.

Broader findings and caveats from the paper: How much clinical and demographic metadata was included differed by source and by participant, and the metadata was provided uncurated.

Each collaborating institution followed its own protocols to collect whole blood in K2EDTA tubes. Collaborator samples were shipped for TCRbeta analysis as frozen whole blood, isolated PBMCs, or DNA extracted from either sample type. TCRbeta CDR3 regions were amplified from genomic DNA by means of the immunoSEQ Assay, a bias-controlled multiplex PCR. On the study's bioinformatics: Within the assay, amplification of reference gene primers was used to estimate how many nucleated cells each sample contained. To quantify the absolute abundance of each unique TCRbeta CDR3 rearrangement, sequence reads were collapsed and filtered. For each sample, productive Simpson clonality was calculated as the square root of Simpson's diversity index over productive rearrangements. TCRdb re-hosts the immuneACCESS table, in-frame sequences only. Its copies lack some clones; in the studies checked, an unresolved V gene accounts for under half of them, and the cause for the rest is not known. The V and J calls and clone size are taken from that table; D and trimming were inferred from the DNA. The sample includes about 400,000 clones, with 86% observed a single time. The top ten clonotypes cover roughly 1.4% of the sample.

Sequencing was carried out using peripheral blood. The source is a woman aged 25 to 39 with active or convalescent COVID-19. The chain links TRBV5-5 with TRBJ1-6, with TRBD1 identical over 7 junction bases. The bases read TGTGCCAGCAGCGCGGGACAGACCAATAATTCACCCCTCCACTTT. Its translation reads: CASSAGQTNNSPLHF.